The rows below give T cell receptor beta chains drawn from one sample of a study of T cell repertoires in cytomegalovirus infection. These receptors have no identified antigens. TCRdb recomputed calls from the reads with MiXCR, one row per CDR3 protein. The table has some 480,000 distinct CDR3 sequences, about 33% seen once. Sequencing was performed on cultured PBMCs, taken from culture after CMV antigen stimulation. The origin of the receptors is a human donor in good health (CMV status not recorded). Some clones in this sample may be carry-over from other donors' samples. CDR3s include the opening cysteine and the closing phenylalanine or tryptophan. Fields, in order: V gene, CDR3 length, D gene, clone size, J gene, CDR3 DNA, CDR3 protein. A D gene is named only where the DNA matches it firmly. Clone size is stated in some rows and not others, as once, few, many or a class when expanded.

>TRBV20-1|11|NA|NA|TRBJ1-2
TGCAGTGCTAGAGGTGAAGGGAGCTACACCTTC
CSARGEGSYTF
>TRBV18|15|TRBD2|NA|TRBJ2-1
TGTGCCAGCTCACCACCGGCGGGAGGTTACAATGAGCAGTTCTTC
CASSPPAGGYNEQFF
>TRBV5-4|14|NA|NA|TRBJ2-3
TGTGCCAGCAGCTTGGTAGCGGAGGGGGATACGCAGTATTTT
CASSLVAEGDTQYF
>TRBV7-2|12|NA|many|TRBJ1-1
TGTGCCAGCAGCTTAGACAACACTGAAGCTTTCTTT
CASSLDNTEAFF
>TRBV5-3|15|TRBD2|NA|TRBJ2-1
TGTGCCAGAAAGGCCGGCGGGAGACCCTACAATGAGCAGTTCTTC
CARKAGGRPYNEQFF
>TRBV15|13|NA|NA|TRBJ1-1
TGTGCCACCAGTTCCCTAAGGAGGACTGAAGCTTTCTTT
CATSSLRRTEAFF
>TRBV29-1|12|NA|few|TRBJ1-1
TGCAGCGTTGTAGGCCAGGGGAGTGCTGCTTTCTTT
CSVVGQGSAAFF
>TRBV12-3/TRBV12-4|15|NA|few|TRBJ1-1
TGTGCCAGCAGTACCCGGACGGAACGGGGGGCTGAAGCTTTCTTT
CASSTRTERGAEAFF
>TRBV5-6|15|NA|few|TRBJ1-4
TGTGCCAGCAGCTTGGCCTTCGGGCCAAATGAAAAACTGTTTTTT
CASSLAFGPNEKLFF
>TRBV6-2/TRBV6-3|16|TRBD2|NA|TRBJ2-2
TGTGCCAGCAGTTACTCGTTCGGACTAGACACCGGGGAGCTGTTTTTT
CASSYSFGLDTGELFF
>TRBV18|14|TRBD1|many|TRBJ1-6
TGTGCCAGCTCACCGGACAGGGGGCATTCACCCCTCCACTTT
CASSPDRGHSPLHF
>TRBV6-8|15|NA|NA|TRBJ2-2
TGTGCCAGCAGTTACTCTTTGGGAGTCACCGGGGAGCTGTTTTTT
CASSYSLGVTGELFF
>TRBV7-2|15|TRBD1|many|TRBJ1-5
TGTGCCAGCAGCCCATGGGGACAGTCGGATCAGCCCCAGCATTTT
CASSPWGQSDQPQHF
>TRBV6-2/TRBV6-3|17|NA|once|TRBJ1-4
TGTGCCAGCAGTTACGAGACACCTGACGCACTAGGAGAAAAACTGTTTTTT
CASSYETPDALGEKLFF
>TRBV6-6|13|NA|few|TRBJ1-5
TGTGCCAGCAGTTCGGCACGCGGATGGCCCCAGCATTTT
CASSSARGWPQHF
>TRBV12-3/TRBV12-4|16|TRBD2|NA|TRBJ2-1
TGTGCCAGCAGGGGGACTAGCGGGAGTCTCGACAATGAGCAGTTCTTC
CASRGTSGSLDNEQFF
>TRBV29-1|14|NA|few|TRBJ2-5
TGCAGCGCCGTAGGAATCCCGATCCAAGAGACCCAGTACTTC
CSAVGIPIQETQYF
>TRBV5-4|16|NA|few|TRBJ2-1
TGTGCCAGCAGCCTGGGGTCGGTGGGACCGTACAATGAGCAGTTCTTC
CASSLGSVGPYNEQFF